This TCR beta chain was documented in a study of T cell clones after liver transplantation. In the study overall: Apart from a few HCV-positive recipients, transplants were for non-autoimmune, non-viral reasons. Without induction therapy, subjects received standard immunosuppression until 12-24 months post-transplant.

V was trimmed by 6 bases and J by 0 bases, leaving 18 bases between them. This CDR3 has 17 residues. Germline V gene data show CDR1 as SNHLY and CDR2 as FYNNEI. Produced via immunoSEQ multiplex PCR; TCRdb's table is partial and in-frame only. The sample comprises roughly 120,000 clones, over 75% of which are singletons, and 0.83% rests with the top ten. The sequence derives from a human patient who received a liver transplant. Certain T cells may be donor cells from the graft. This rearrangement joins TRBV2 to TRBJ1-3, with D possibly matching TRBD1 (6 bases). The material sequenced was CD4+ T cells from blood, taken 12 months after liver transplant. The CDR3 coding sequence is TGTGCCAGCAGCCCGACTCCCTGGACAGCCTCTGGAAACACCATATATTTT. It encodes CASSPTPWTASGNTIYF. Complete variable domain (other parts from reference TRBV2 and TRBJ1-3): EPEVTQTPSHQVTQMGQEVILRCVPISNHLYFYWYRQILGQKVEFLVSFYNNEISEKSEIFDDQFSVERPDGSNFTLKIRSTKLEDSAMYFCASSPTPWTASGNTIYFGEGSWLTVV.